This T cell receptor (beta chain) was profiled in a study of identical twins. TCRdb re-analysed the 5' RACE reads in MiXCR, keeping a single row per CDR3 protein. The sample consists of around 690,000 distinct CDR3 sequences, 21% of them appearing once. Germline CDR1 is SGHTA and CDR2 is FQGTGA. The CDR3 is made up of 18 amino acids. With 4 bases clipped from V and 3 bases from J, the junction kept 10 bases outside the gene matches. The same specimen was also included in a second study, on T cells expressing NK-cell markers. That report adds: Sorted CD3+CD56-NKG2C+, CD3+CD56+NKG2C- and CD3+CD56+NKG2C+ T cells were the source of the TCR beta repertoires.

The clonotype comes from a woman younger than 35 in good health. The sequenced sample consisted of PBMCs. The chain combines TRBV7-3 with TRBJ2-6; 9 positions agree with TRBD1. CDR3 sequence reads: CASSSRGTGSIGANVLTF. The CDR3 DNA reads as TGTGCCAGCAGCTCAAGGGGGACAGGGTCTATTGGGGCCAACGTCCTGACTTTC.